One sample yielded the 22 T cell receptor beta chains listed below, sequenced in a study of blood T cell repertoires in COVID-19. Sequencing was performed with immunoSEQ multiplex PCR; in TCRdb, only in-frame clones are kept and a portion is missing. Here the sample spans some 260,000 clones, 85% to 95% being singletons. The sequenced sample was PBMCs or T cells enriched from blood (not recorded which). Receptor source: a young woman who had recovered from COVID-19.

This clone was seen a handful of times. V is TRBV2 and J is TRBJ1-1; D might be TRBD1 (5 bases). Trimming pared 4 bases from V and 1 base from J, leaving 7 bases between. This CDR3 contains 13 residues. Germline V lookup: CDR1 SNHLY, CDR2 FYNNEI. The CDR3 reads CASSGGENTEAFF. The CDR3 DNA reads TGTGCCAGCAGTGGGGGGGAGAACACTGAAGCTTTCTTT.

As regards this clone: The junction departs from the called germline gene at one end, perhaps through a read error. This chain joins TRBV12-3 or TRBV12-4 and TRBJ1-2; no definite D call. CDR3 length: 12 residues. The CDR3 region has the DNA TGTGCCAGCAGTTTAGGCCAGCGACTCTTAGTCTTC. Translated: CASSLGQRLLVF.

CDR3 DNA sequence: TGTGCCAGCAGCTCCCCGCCAGGGATCTATGGCTACACCTTC. Encoded protein: CASSSPPGIYGYTF. This chain uses TRBV11-2 with TRBJ1-2, with D tentatively TRBD1 (5 bases). This CDR3 region has 14 residues. Germline V gene data show CDR1 as SGHAT and CDR2 as FQNNGV. The V and J ends lost 4 bases and 4 bases respectively, with 13 bases between them.

The chain links TRBV28 to TRBJ1-1; D unresolved. The V gene's germline CDR1 is MDHEN and CDR2 SYDVKM. This CDR3 contains 11 residues. V lost 10 bases to trimming and J lost 2 bases, with 8 bases between them. CDR3 DNA sequence: TGTGCCACCCACTTTAACACTGAAGCTTTCTTT. It translates to CATHFNTEAFF. The full variable domain, completed using reference TRBV28 and TRBJ1-1, is DVKVTQSSRYLVKRTGEKVFLECVQDMDHENMFWYRQDPGLGLRLIYFSYDVKMKEKGDIPEGYSVSREKKERFSLILESASTNQTSMYLCATHFNTEAFFGQGTRLTVV.

This chain connects TRBV5-8 to TRBJ2-3, with D perhaps matching TRBD1 (6 bases). Trimming took off 4 bases at V and 4 bases at J, with 16 bases between the two ends. This CDR3 spans 15 amino acids. Per germline, CDR1 SGHTS and CDR2 YDEGEE. The CDR3 here is CASSIVQTGPDTQYF. The DNA of the CDR3 is TGTGCCAGCAGCATTGTCCAGACAGGTCCAGATACGCAGTATTTT.

V and J are TRBV9 and TRBJ2-5; no definite D call. This CDR3 is built from 16 residues. Germline V gene lookup returns CDR1 SGDLS and CDR2 YYNGEE. The V end lost 0 bases, the J end lost 0 bases, and 12 bases lay between the germline ends. The CDR3 region has the DNA TGTGCCAGCAGCGTAGCTATTGGGCAGAACCAAGAGACCCAGTACTTC. This gives the protein CASSVAIGQNQETQYF.

V and J are TRBV28 and TRBJ1-2; D remains ambiguous. In germline, CDR1 is MDHEN, CDR2 SYDVKM. V shed 6 bases and J shed 0 bases, with 8 bases lying between them. CDR3 length: 13 residues. As DNA, the CDR3 is TGTGCCAGCAGCTGGAGTTCTAACTATGGCTACACCTTC. Protein product: CASSWSSNYGYTF.

The chain uses TRBV5-4 and TRBJ2-3; 7 bases align to TRBD2. The V gene end was trimmed by 2 bases and the J gene end by 1 base; junction bases not matched to a gene: 19. This CDR3 is built from 20 residues. Germline V gene sequence: CDR1 SGHNT, CDR2 YYREEE (reference sequence). The CDR3 DNA is TGTGCCAGCAGCTTCTTAGATCCAACTTACGGGAGGTCCGGCACAGATACGCAGTATTTT. Residues: CASSFLDPTYGRSGTDTQYF.

This chain uses TRBV27 with TRBJ2-7, with D possibly TRBD2 on 6 matching bases. Germline values: CDR1 MNHEY, CDR2 SMNVEV (reference sequence). The CDR3 is made up of 15 amino acids. Deletions cut 6 bases from V and 2 bases from J, with 17 bases between. The CDR3 sequence is CASSLRGAFPYEQYF. CDR3 nucleotides: TGTGCCAGCAGCTTGCGGGGCGCTTTTCCCTACGAGCAGTACTTC.

This chain uses TRBV11-2 with TRBJ1-6; 7 bases fit TRBD1. This CDR3 spans 15 amino acids. The V gene's germline CDR1 is SGHAT and CDR2 FQNNGV. The ends lost 5 bases at V and 7 bases at J; junction bases unmatched: 8. Here the CDR3 reads CASSQDREGNSPLHF. The CDR3 DNA reads TGTGCCAGCAGCCAAGACAGGGAAGGAAATTCACCCCTCCACTTT.

The rearrangement joins TRBV11-1 to TRBJ1-4, with no clear D. V was cut by 5 bases and J by 8 bases, with 18 bases left in between. Germline-derived CDR1 and CDR2 are SGHAT and FQDESV (reference sequence). This CDR3 region has 15 residues. The DNA for the CDR3 is TGTGCCAGCAGCCGCGGCTCCATACGTGGAGAAAAACTGTTTTTT. Translating it yields CASSRGSIRGEKLFF.

This clone was seen just once. The rearrangement joins TRBV10-1 to TRBJ1-6; no clear D gene. Germline CDR1 reads WNHNN; CDR2 reads SYGVQD (reference sequence). Trimming shortened V by 4 bases and J by 8 bases, and 12 bases separated the two germline ends. The CDR3 extends over 14 amino acids. This CDR3 reads CASSGPVSDSPLHF. For the CDR3, the DNA is TGCGCCAGCAGTGGTCCCGTTTCGGATTCACCCCTCCACTTT.

The chain employs TRBV12-5 and TRBJ1-5; no reliable D call. Germline V gives CDR1 LGHNT, CDR2 FRNRAP. Trimming cost V 0 bases and J 0 bases, with 18 bases left between them. The CDR3 length is 19 residues. The chain's CDR3 is CASGLVSDTFLYSNQPQHF. DNA of the CDR3: TGTGCTAGTGGTTTGGTCTCCGACACCTTCTTATATAGCAATCAGCCCCAGCATTTT.

J is TRBJ1-3 and V is TRBV14; no definite D call. CDR1 is SGHDN, CDR2 FVKESK, per germline. Trimming left V 5 bases short and J 3 bases short, with 11 bases between. The CDR3 has 14 amino acids. In DNA form, the CDR3 reads TGTGCCAGCAGCTCCCAGGTCGTTGGAAACACCATATATTTT. The encoded protein is CASSSQVVGNTIYF.

This chain uses TRBV28 with TRBJ1-1; D gene unclear. Germline assignment: CDR1 MDHEN and CDR2 SYDVKM. The CDR3 is made up of 11 amino acids. Trimming left V 6 bases short and J 3 bases short, with 5 bases between. CDR3 in DNA: TGTGCCAGCAGCCAATACACTGAAGCTTTCTTT. Protein: CASSQYTEAFF. The complete variable domain, with remaining parts taken from reference TRBV28 and TRBJ1-1, reads DVKVTQSSRYLVKRTGEKVFLECVQDMDHENMFWYRQDPGLGLRLIYFSYDVKMKEKGDIPEGYSVSREKKERFSLILESASTNQTSMYLCASSQYTEAFFGQGTRLTVV.

The rearrangement links TRBV4-2 to TRBJ1-1; maybe TRBD1 (5 bases). Trimming removed 1 base from V and 1 base from J, with 10 bases in between. The length of the CDR3 is 15 residues. Per germline, CDR1 LGHNA and CDR2 YNFKEQ. In DNA, the CDR3 is TGTGCCAGCAGCCAAGGGAAGGGGTGGAACACTGAAGCTTTCTTT. This sequence encodes CASSQGKGWNTEAFF.

The J gene is TRBJ2-3, the V gene TRBV28; 11 bases align to TRBD2. The CDR3 length is 15 residues. Germline V lookup: CDR1 MDHEN, CDR2 SYDVKM. The ends lost 6 bases at V and 1 base at J; junction bases unmatched: 3. The CDR3 region is CASRQLAGGTDTQYF. CDR3 nucleotides: TGTGCCAGCAGACAACTAGCGGGAGGCACAGATACGCAGTATTTT.

The chain links TRBV6-5 to TRBJ1-4; TRBD1 aligns across 9 bases. V lost 0 bases to trimming and J lost 8 bases; unmatched junction nucleotides: 4. Looked up from germline, CDR1 is MNHEY and CDR2 is SVGAGI. This CDR3 has 15 amino acids. The CDR3 nucleotides are TGTGCCAGCAGTTACTCCTATGACAGGGGGGAAAAACTGTTTTTT. Amino acid sequence: CASSYSYDRGEKLFF.

The DNA for the CDR3 is TGTGCCAGCAGCTTAATACGAGGGGGAGAGGAGACCCAGTACTTC. Protein sequence: CASSLIRGGEETQYF. The chain carries TRBV7-3 and TRBJ2-5; possible D gene TRBD1, 6 bases. Germline CDR1 is SGHTA and CDR2 is FQGTGA. The V gene lost 1 base and the J gene lost 5 bases, with 14 bases spanning the gap. This CDR3 contains 15 residues.

The genes are TRBV7-9 and TRBJ2-1; D not resolved. CDR1 and CDR2 from the germline V gene are SEHNR and FQNEAQ (reference sequence). The CDR3 consists of 14 residues. Trimming stripped 2 bases from V and 6 bases from J, with 11 bases between. Written as DNA, the CDR3 is TGTGCCAGCAGCTTATCCCAATCCCCCAATGAGCAGTTCTTC. Translated: CASSLSQSPNEQFF.

As to this clone: The same CDR3 is also encoded by other DNA sequences in this sample. The chain links TRBV28 to TRBJ1-5, with D maybe TRBD1 (6 bases). This CDR3 has 14 residues. The germline CDR1 and CDR2 sequences are MDHEN and SYDVKM. The V and J ends lost 7 bases and 2 bases respectively, with 12 bases between them. The CDR3 spells CASKEGGGNQPQHF. The DNA of the CDR3 is TGTGCCAGCAAGGAGGGGGGGGGCAATCAGCCCCAGCATTTT.

Points on this clone: A junction boundary mismatches the germline segment, possibly from a read error. V usage is TRBV7-7 and J usage is TRBJ2-5; weak D call: TRBD1 (5 bases). The CDR3 is made up of 15 amino acids. Germline CDR1 and CDR2: SSHAT and FNYEAQ (reference sequence). The CDR3 region has the DNA TGTGCTAGCAGTCCAGAAGCAGGGCTCGGAGAGACCCAGTACTTC. Translating gives CASSPEAGLGETQYF.